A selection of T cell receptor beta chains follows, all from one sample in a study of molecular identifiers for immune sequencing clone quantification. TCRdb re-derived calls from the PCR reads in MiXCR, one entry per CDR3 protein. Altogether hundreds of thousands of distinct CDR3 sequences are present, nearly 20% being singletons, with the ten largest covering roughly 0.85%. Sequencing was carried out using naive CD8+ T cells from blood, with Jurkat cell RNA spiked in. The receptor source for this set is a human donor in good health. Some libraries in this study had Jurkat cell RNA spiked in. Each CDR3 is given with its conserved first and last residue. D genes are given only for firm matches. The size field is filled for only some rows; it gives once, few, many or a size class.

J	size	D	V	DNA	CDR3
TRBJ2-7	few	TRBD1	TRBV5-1	TGCGCCAGCAGCCCTTCGACAGGGGCCTACGAGCAGTACTTC	CASSPSTGAYEQYF
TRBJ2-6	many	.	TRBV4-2	TGTGCCAGCGGGGGAATATCCCACTCTGGGGCCAACGTCCTGACTTTC	CASGGISHSGANVLTF
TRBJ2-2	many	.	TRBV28	TGTGCCAGCAGTCCCTGGTTGGTCGGTAACACCGGGGAGCTGTTTTTT	CASSPWLVGNTGELFF
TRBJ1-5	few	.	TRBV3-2	TGTGCCAGCACCCGAACCGGGACATATGAGCCCCAGCATTTT	CASTRTGTYEPQHF
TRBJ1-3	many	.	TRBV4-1	TGCGCCAGCAGCCCTGGTCGGGCCGACTCTGGAAACACCATATATTTT	CASSPGRADSGNTIYF
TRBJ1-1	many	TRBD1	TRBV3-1	TGTGCCAGCAGGAAACAGGGGGCCGAAACTGAAGCTTTCTTT	CASRKQGAETEAFF
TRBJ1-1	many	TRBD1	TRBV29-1	TGCAGCGTTGGATTGGGCAGGGGGACTGAAGCTTTCTTT	CSVGLGRGTEAFF
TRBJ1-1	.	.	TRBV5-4	TGTGCCAGCAGCTTGGCAATACAGGTAGGCGGCACTGAAGCTTTCTTT	CASSLAIQVGGTEAFF
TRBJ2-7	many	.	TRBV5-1	TGCGCCAGCAGCTTGGCAACAGGGAGCTACGAGCAGTACTTC	CASSLATGSYEQYF
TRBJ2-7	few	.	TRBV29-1	TGCAGCGTTGTGAGTCTAGCGAACTCCTGCGAGCAGTACTTC	CSVVSLANSCEQYF
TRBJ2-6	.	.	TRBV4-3	TGCGCCAGCAGCCAAGATTGGTCAGGAGGCTTAGGGGCCAACGTCCTGACTTTC	CASSQDWSGGLGANVLTF
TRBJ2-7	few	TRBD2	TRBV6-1	TGTGCCAGCAGTGAACAACTAGCGGGAGTTTCCCAATACGAGCGGTACTTC	CASSEQLAGVSQYERYF
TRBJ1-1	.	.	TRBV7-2	TGTGCCAGCAGCTTCGGACGAGGAGCTGAAGCTTTCTTT	CASSFGRGAEAFF
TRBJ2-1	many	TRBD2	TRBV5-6	TGTGCCAGCAGGGGGCTAGCGGGGGGGCCTGGTGAGCAGTTCTTC	CASRGLAGGPGEQFF
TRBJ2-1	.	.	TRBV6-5	TGTGCCAGCAGCAGTCGGGTCAGGTTTACTAATGAGCAGTTCTTC	CASSSRVRFTNEQFF
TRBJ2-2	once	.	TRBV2	TGTGCCAGCAAGGGGTTCGGGGAGGGGGCAAGCGGGGAGCTGTTTTTT	CASKGFGEGASGELFF
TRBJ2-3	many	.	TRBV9	TGTGCCAGCAGCGTGGAACACCGGGACATTCCCACAGATACGCAGTATTTT	CASSVEHRDIPTDTQYF
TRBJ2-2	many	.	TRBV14	TGTGCCAGCAGCCATCGGGGGCTACACTCGATTGGAAACACCGGGGAGCTGTTTTTT	CASSHRGLHSIGNTGELFF
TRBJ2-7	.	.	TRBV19	TGTGCCAGTAGTATAAACAGGGTCGAGCAGTACTTC	CASSINRVEQYF
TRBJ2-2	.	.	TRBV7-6	TGTGCCAGCAGCTTGGTACTCTCGGAGGACAAAGCGGACACCGGGGAGCTGTTTTTT	CASSLVLSEDKADTGELFF
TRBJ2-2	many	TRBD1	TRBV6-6	TGTGCCACATCCCAGGGGGAGACCGGGGAGCTGTTTTTT	CATSQGETGELFF
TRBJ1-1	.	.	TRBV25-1	TGTGCCAGCAGTGAGAGAGGCACTGAAGCTCTCTTT	CASSERGTEALF
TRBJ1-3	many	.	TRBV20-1	TGCAGTGCTAGACACCCGACAGCGCGAAACACCATATATTTT	CSARHPTARNTIYF
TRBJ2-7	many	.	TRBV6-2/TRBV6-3	TGTGCCAGCGCCGTATTGGGGGAGCAGTACTTC	CASAVLGEQYF
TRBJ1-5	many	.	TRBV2	TGTGCCAGCAGTGGAGGGGCGTCGAACAATCAGCCCCAGCATTTT	CASSGGASNNQPQHF
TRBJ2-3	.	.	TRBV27	TGTGCCAGCACGTCACAGTTTAGCACAGATATGCAGTGTTTT	CASTSQFSTDMQCF
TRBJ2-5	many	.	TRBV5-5	TGTGCCAGCAGCAGACCTGGACAGAGCATGGAGACCCAGTACTTC	CASSRPGQSMETQYF
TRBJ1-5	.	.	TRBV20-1	TGCAGTGCTAGAGATCGTGTCCCAGTGGTGGTAGAAGGCAATCAGCCCCAGCATTTT	CSARDRVPVVVEGNQPQHF
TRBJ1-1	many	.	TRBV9	TGTGCCAGCAGCGTAGGGTACGCGCCCACTGAAGCTTTCTTT	CASSVGYAPTEAFF
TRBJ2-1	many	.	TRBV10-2	TGCGCCAGCAGTGAGTCGGTCAATGAGCAGTTCTTC	CASSESVNEQFF